This T cell receptor (beta chain) was obtained from a study of esophageal squamous cell carcinoma under preoperative chemotherapy. Study context: Both tumor-infiltrating lymphocytes and peripheral blood T cells had their TCR repertoires profiled.

Study-level results: After treatment, tumor-infiltrating lymphocytes apparently came partly from blood T cells. Chemotherapy was followed by significantly higher TCR diversity in peripheral T cells only, not tumor-infiltrating lymphocytes.

Time point defined: before preoperative PTX-NDP chemotherapy. One entry per CDR3 protein, called by TCRdb with MiXCR from the PCR reads. The data show over 15,000 distinct CDR3 sequences, around 47% seen once. J lost 13 bases, V lost 4 bases, and 11 bases had no gene match. The CDR3 runs to 14 residues. CDR1 is SGHTA, CDR2 FQGNSA, per germline. This clonotype was seen at least ten times. Its antigen is unknown. This TCR was sampled from a human donor with esophageal squamous cell carcinoma. The donor label of this sample is uncertain. The chain recombines TRBV7-2 with TRBJ2-1; 9 nucleotides line up with TRBD2. This material was collected from a patient given preoperative chemotherapy. The DNA for the CDR3 is TGTGCCAGCAGCTCACTAGCGGGTAAAGAGACCCAGTTCTTC. The encoded protein is CASSSLAGKETQFF.